A selection of T cell receptor beta chains follows, all from one sample in a study of Graves' ophthalmopathy and Graves' hyperthyroidism. One entry per CDR3 protein, called by TCRdb with MiXCR from the multiplex PCR reads. This sample carries under 250,000 distinct CDR3 sequences, 25% to 30% of them seen once, and the ten largest clones take approximately 9.6%. Sequenced input: peripheral blood. The source of these receptors is a man aged 50 or older with Graves' ophthalmopathy. Each CDR3 is given with its conserved first and last residue. D genes are given only for firm matches. Size is stated for part of the rows, as once, few or many counts, or as a class when the clone is expanded.

d_gene	j_gene	v_gene	abundance	len	CDR3aa	CDR3nt
-	TRBJ2-7	TRBV9	many	14	CASSVALAPGEQYF	TGTGCCAGCAGCGTAGCGCTAGCCCCTGGGGAGCAGTACTTC
-	TRBJ1-5	TRBV19	many	15	CASSIQRRSNQPQHF	TGTGCCAGTAGTATTCAAAGACGTAGCAATCAGCCCCAGCATTTT
-	TRBJ2-7	TRBV12-3/TRBV12-4	-	15	CASSLELDTNYEQYF	TGTGCCAGCAGTTTGGAATTGGACACAAACTACGAGCAGTACTTC
TRBD1	TRBJ2-7	TRBV27	-	15	CASSTNRDRHSGQYF	TGTGCCAGCAGTACGAACCGGGACAGGCACTCTGGGCAGTACTTC
-	TRBJ2-7	TRBV15	many	15	CATSRDRGPGYEQYF	TGTGCCACCAGCAGAGACAGGGGCCCGGGCTACGAGCAGTACTTC
-	TRBJ1-1	TRBV14	many	14	CASSHRRGDTEAFF	TGTGCCAGCAGCCATCGTAGGGGCGACACTGAAGCTTTCTTT
-	TRBJ2-1	TRBV6-1	many	14	CASREDEAYNEQFF	TGTGCCAGCAGGGAGGACGAGGCCTACAATGAGCAGTTCTTC
TRBD2	TRBJ2-7	TRBV6-2/TRBV6-3	many	14	CASRRTSGPYEQYF	TGTGCCAGCAGGCGGACTAGCGGTCCCTACGAGCAGTACTTC
TRBD1	TRBJ1-5	TRBV30	many	13	CAWSGTGDQPQHF	TGTGCCTGGAGTGGAACAGGGGATCAGCCCCAGCATTTT
TRBD2	TRBJ2-7	TRBV12-3/TRBV12-4	-	15	CASSSRREARYEQYF	TGTGCCAGCAGCTCCAGGCGGGAGGCCAGATACGAGCAGTACTTC
TRBD1	TRBJ1-5	TRBV19	many	19	CASAGETGAVLGINQPQHF	TGTGCCAGTGCCGGAGAGACAGGGGCAGTTTTGGGGATCAATCAGCCCCAGCATTTT
-	TRBJ1-1	TRBV30	many	13	CAWSFELNTEAFF	TGTGCCTGGAGTTTCGAACTGAACACTGAAGCTTTCTTT
-	TRBJ1-1	TRBV4-1	many	13	CASSQPRNTEAFF	TGCGCCAGCAGCCAACCGCGGAACACTGAAGCTTTCTTT
-	TRBJ1-2	TRBV6-5	-	13	CASSYTELYGYTF	TGTGCCAGCAGTTATACGGAACTGTATGGCTACACCTTC
-	TRBJ1-6	TRBV7-6	-	14	CASSLGGTWAPLHF	TGTGCCAGCAGCTTAGGGGGGACATGGGCACCCCTCCACTTT
TRBD2	TRBJ2-7	TRBV6-5	many	15	CASSTREREGYEQYF	TGTGCCAGCAGTACCCGTGAGCGGGAGGGGTACGAGCAGTACTTC
TRBD2	TRBJ2-2	TRBV9	many	17	CASSVDLGGRIPGELFF	TGTGCCAGCAGCGTAGATCTGGGCGGGAGAATCCCCGGGGAGCTGTTTTTT
-	TRBJ1-2	TRBV6-5	many	13	CASSYPGTYGYTF	TGTGCCAGCAGTTACCCAGGGACCTATGGCTACACCTTC
-	TRBJ1-1	TRBV27	many	14	CASSPREPNTEAFF	TGTGCCAGCAGTCCCCGCGAGCCTAACACTGAAGCTTTCTTT
-	TRBJ2-5	TRBV3-1	many	15	CASSQETEFMETQYF	TGTGCCAGCAGCCAAGAGACTGAATTCATGGAGACCCAGTACTTC
-	TRBJ2-7	TRBV5-1	many	13	CASSLLGIHEQYF	TGCGCCAGCAGCTTGCTGGGGATCCACGAGCAGTACTTC
-	TRBJ1-1	TRBV12-3/TRBV12-4	many	14	CASGQQNGGNEAFF	TGTGCCAGCGGCCAACAGAACGGAGGGAATGAAGCTTTCTTT